The 32 T cell receptor beta chains below all came from one sample that was sequenced in a study of blood T cell repertoires in COVID-19. TCRdb's copy holds only in-frame clones and misses some; the assay was immunoSEQ multiplex PCR. The table includes tens of thousands of clones, 75% to 90% detected once. Sequenced sample: peripheral blood. The receptors were gathered from a man aged 55 to 70 with COVID-19, enrolled during active disease.

The CDR3 nucleotides read TGTGCCAGCAGTGCCCCCGGGACTGCAAACTCCTACGAGCAGTACTTC. Protein product: CASSAPGTANSYEQYF. The chain is built from TRBV25-1 and TRBJ2-7; a weak D match, TRBD2 (6 bases). This CDR3 has 16 amino acids. Trimming took 4 bases from V and 0 from J, leaving 16 bases between them. Germline CDR1 is MGHDK and CDR2 is SYGVNS.

The gene calls are TRBV19 and TRBJ1-1; D possibly corresponds to TRBD1 (6 bases). This CDR3 is built from 15 residues. The germline V gene has CDR1 LNHDA and CDR2 SQIVND (reference sequence). The germline V and J ends were trimmed by 3 bases and 4 bases, with 15 bases remaining between them. Here the CDR3 reads CASSIQQGVGTEAFF. The CDR3 coding sequence is TGTGCCAGTAGTATCCAACAGGGCGTGGGCACTGAAGCTTTCTTT.

The chain uses TRBV9 and TRBJ2-2, with TRBD2 identical over 11 bases. Losses at the gene ends were 0 bases for V and 0 bases for J; bases not matched to a gene: 1. Germline-derived CDR1 and CDR2 are SGDLS and YYNGEE. This CDR3 comprises 17 residues. In nucleotides, the CDR3 is TGTGCCAGCAGCGTAGAACTAGCGGGGGCGAACACCGGGGAGCTGTTTTTT. Translating it yields CASSVELAGANTGELFF.

This clone was detected only a few times. The chain carries TRBV29-1 and TRBJ2-2; 12 nucleotides agree with TRBD2. V was pared by 7 bases and J by 5 bases, with 5 bases of the junction left unmatched. Germline assignment: CDR1 SQVTM and CDR2 ANQGSEA. This CDR3 contains 14 residues. DNA of the CDR3: TGCAGCGCGGAGACTAGCGGGAGAACCGGGGAGCTGTTTTTT. Translated, it gives CSAETSGRTGELFF.

The genes are TRBV5-1 and TRBJ2-3; D may be TRBD1 (6 bases). CDR3 size: 15 residues. Germline CDR1 and CDR2: SGHRS and YFSETQ. V shed 4 bases and J shed 2 bases, with 14 bases lying between them. The CDR3 nucleotides are TGCGCCAGCAGCGCTGTGGACAGACTCACAGATACGCAGTATTTT. Translation gives CASSAVDRLTDTQYF.

The V and J genes are TRBV9 and TRBJ2-7; a possible D gene is TRBD1 (5 bases). Looked up from germline, CDR1 is SGDLS and CDR2 is YYNGEE. The CDR3 is 13 amino acids. Trimming took 4 bases from V and 2 from J, leaving 10 bases between them. The CDR3 spells CASSPPGPYEQYF. Here the CDR3 DNA reads TGTGCCAGCAGCCCTCCAGGGCCCTACGAGCAGTACTTC.

This clone was recorded once. The chain combines TRBV27 with TRBJ2-7; TRBD2 matches 8 bases. Germline loops: CDR1 MNHEY, CDR2 SMNVEV (reference sequence). The CDR3 totals 16 residues. V shed 3 bases and J 2 bases; nucleotides not matched to a gene: 9. This CDR3 reads CASSFQPSGRPYEQYF. The CDR3 DNA follows: TGTGCCAGCAGTTTCCAACCTAGCGGGCGACCCTACGAGCAGTACTTC.

The chain employs TRBV5-6 and TRBJ2-1; tentative D call: TRBD2 (5 bases). In germline, CDR1 is SGHDT, CDR2 YYEEEE. This CDR3 spans 17 amino acids. Trimming cost V 3 bases and J 1 base, with 17 bases left between them. The CDR3 reads CASSSTADSLSYNEQFF. DNA for the CDR3: TGTGCCAGCAGCTCAACAGCGGACTCGTTGTCCTACAATGAGCAGTTCTTC.

The rearrangement joins TRBV5-4 to TRBJ2-2, with D perhaps matching TRBD2 (5 bases). Trimming left V 2 bases short and J 3 bases short, with 11 bases between. The CDR3 is 15 residues long. From germline, CDR1 is SGHNT and CDR2 YYREEE (reference sequence). CDR3 sequence reads: CASSFIGRDTGELFF. In nucleotides, the CDR3 is TGTGCCAGCAGCTTTATAGGGCGGGACACCGGGGAGCTGTTTTTT.

The chain joins TRBV7-3 to TRBJ2-3; the D gene is possibly TRBD1 (6 bases). The CDR3 extends over 13 amino acids. V lost 4 bases to trimming and J lost 4 bases, with 9 bases between them. Germline assignment: CDR1 SGHTA and CDR2 FQGTGA. The CDR3 protein is CASSSQGPDTQYF. In nucleotides, the CDR3 is TGTGCCAGCAGCTCACAGGGACCAGATACGCAGTATTTT.

The chain combines TRBV9 with TRBJ2-2; D ambiguous. V lost 0 bases and J lost 0, with 9 bases in between. In germline, CDR1 is SGDLS, CDR2 YYNGEE. This CDR3 has 16 residues. As DNA, the CDR3 is TGTGCCAGCAGCGTAGGGCCGAAGACGAACACCGGGGAGCTGTTTTTT. The encoded protein is CASSVGPKTNTGELFF. The variable domain in full, completed from reference TRBV9 and TRBJ2-2, reads DSGVTQTPKHLITATGQRVTLRCSPRSGDLSVYWYQQSLDQGLQFLIQYYNGEERAKGNILERFSAQQFPDLHSELNLSSLELGDSALYFCASSVGPKTNTGELFFGEGSRLTVL.

The V gene is TRBV19, the J gene TRBJ2-1; 11 positions match TRBD1. V was clipped by 6 bases and J by 3 bases; unmatched bases: 4. CDR1 is LNHDA and CDR2 is SQIVND in the germline V gene (reference sequence). The CDR3 is made up of 15 amino acids. The CDR3 loop reads CASSRGQGGYNEQFF. The CDR3 DNA reads as TGTGCCAGTAGCCGGGGACAGGGGGGCTACAATGAGCAGTTCTTC.

This clone occurred once. The chain combines TRBV19 with TRBJ2-7; weak D call: TRBD2 (7 bases). The ends were cut back, 3 bases at V and 5 bases at J, with 14 bases in the middle. Germline lookup yields CDR1 LNHDA and CDR2 SQIVND (reference sequence). The CDR3 contains 14 residues. The CDR3 DNA follows: TGTGCCAGTAGTATGAGGGGGGGCGGCCACGAGCAGTACTTC. Protein product: CASSMRGGGHEQYF. Full variable domain (rest looked up from reference TRBV19 and TRBJ2-7): DGGITQSPKYLFRKEGQNVTLSCEQNLNHDAMYWYRQDPGQGLRLIYYSQIVNDFQKGDIAEGYSVSREKKESFPLTVTSAQKNPTAFYLCASSMRGGGHEQYFGPGTRLTVT.

V gene TRBV7-2 combines with J gene TRBJ2-2; TRBD2 matches 11 bases. The V and J ends lost 6 bases and 5 bases, in that order; junction bases with no gene match: 5. The CDR3 is 15 residues long. The germline V gene encodes CDR1 SGHTA and CDR2 FQGNSA. CDR3: CASSSLAGGTGELFF. Here the CDR3 DNA reads TGTGCCAGCAGTTCCCTAGCGGGAGGAACCGGGGAGCTGTTTTTT.

This chain uses TRBV5-4 with TRBJ2-2; 13 bases are a match to TRBD2. Germline V gene data show CDR1 as SGHNT and CDR2 as YYREEE (reference sequence). The CDR3 extends over 17 amino acids. V was pared by 4 bases and J by 4 bases, with 7 bases of the junction left unmatched. CDR3 amino acids: CASSPTSGGLPTGELFF. The CDR3 DNA is TGTGCCAGCAGCCCGACTAGCGGGGGGCTCCCCACCGGGGAGCTGTTTTTT.

About this clone: The final CDR3 position lacks the conserved phenylalanine or tryptophan, pointing to a likely read error. The limits of the CDR3 on the DNA are not certain, so only TCRdb's listed CDR3 is given. The chain carries TRBV19 and TRBJ1-5; TRBD1 is the table's D call, not checked against the DNA. The CDR3 has 8 residues if both end residues are counted. The germline gives CDR1 LNHDA, CDR2 SQIVND (reference sequence). The chain's CDR3 is CASSGQLI.

V is TRBV11-2 and J is TRBJ2-7; no firm D call. The germline CDR1 and CDR2 sequences are SGHAT and FQNNGV. Trimming removed 0 bases at V and 3 bases at J, with 6 bases between. The CDR3 loop spans 13 amino acids. CDR3 coding DNA: TGTGCCAGCAGCTTAGATTACAGCTACGAGCAGTACTTC. Translated: CASSLDYSYEQYF.

The chain employs TRBV5-4 and TRBJ2-7, with D tentatively TRBD2 (5 bases). The V and J ends lost 2 bases and 2 bases respectively, with 23 bases between them. Germline V gene lookup returns CDR1 SGHNT and CDR2 YYREEE (reference sequence). The CDR3 is 18 residues long. For the CDR3, the DNA is TGTGCCAGCAGCTTCGGCCCCGCGGGTGGCGGAGCTACCTACGAGCAGTACTTC. Residues: CASSFGPAGGGATYEQYF.

The chain links TRBV9 to TRBJ2-7; 7 nucleotides line up with TRBD1. V was pared by 3 bases and J by 6 bases, with 6 bases of the junction left unmatched. The CDR3 length is 13 residues. CDR1 SGDLS and CDR2 YYNGEE come from the germline V gene. CDR3 residues: CASSAPNRGEQYF. CDR3 coding DNA: TGTGCCAGCAGCGCGCCAAACAGGGGCGAGCAGTACTTC. Full variable domain (remainder filled in from reference TRBV9 and TRBJ2-7): DSGVTQTPKHLITATGQRVTLRCSPRSGDLSVYWYQQSLDQGLQFLIQYYNGEERAKGNILERFSAQQFPDLHSELNLSSLELGDSALYFCASSAPNRGEQYFGPGTRLTVT.

This chain links TRBV25-1 with TRBJ2-7, with D unresolved. The ends were cut back, 3 bases at V and 4 bases at J, with 7 bases in the middle. CDR3 length: 12 residues. Germline CDR1 reads MGHDK; CDR2 reads SYGVNS. CDR3 in amino acids: CASSDVLYEQYF. CDR3 bases: TGTGCCAGCAGTGATGTCCTATACGAGCAGTACTTC.

The chain uses TRBV15 and TRBJ1-1, with 9 bases aligning to TRBD1. CDR3 length: 14 amino acids. V trimming: 5 bases; J trimming: 1 base; junction bases outside the gene matches: 2. Germline assignment: CDR1 LNHNV and CDR2 YYDKDF (reference sequence). The CDR3 DNA sequence: TGTGCCACCAGCTACAGGGGGCCGAACACTGAAGCTTTCTTT. Translation: CATSYRGPNTEAFF.

This chain uses TRBV27 with TRBJ2-7; perhaps TRBD1 as D (6 bases). This CDR3 has 14 residues. V gave up 2 bases and J gave up 2 bases, with 10 bases separating them. From germline, CDR1 is MNHEY and CDR2 SMNVEV (reference sequence). The CDR3 here is CASSLQTGPYEQYF. The CDR3 coding sequence is TGTGCCAGCAGTTTACAGACAGGACCCTACGAGCAGTACTTC.

V and J are TRBV6-5 and TRBJ2-7; 7 nucleotides agree with TRBD2. The CDR3 covers 14 residues. Germline CDR1 reads MNHEY; CDR2 reads SVGAGI. Unmatched junction bases numbered 5, after V lost 2 bases and J lost 4 bases. The DNA of the CDR3 is TGTGCCAGCAGTTACGCTAGCGGCGAGTACGAGCAGTACTTC. It encodes CASSYASGEYEQYF.

V and J are TRBV7-2 and TRBJ2-1; possibly TRBD2 for D (6 bases). The CDR3 consists of 14 residues. Trimming took 0 bases from V and 7 from J, leaving 10 bases between them. Germline-derived CDR1 and CDR2 are SGHTA and FQGNSA. DNA of the CDR3: TGTGCCAGCAGCTTAGCTGCGGGACGGAATGAGCAGTTCTTC. Residues: CASSLAAGRNEQFF.

V and J are TRBV4-1 and TRBJ2-6; the D gene is possibly TRBD1 (5 bases). Trimming cost V 2 bases and J 2 bases, with 13 bases left between them. The CDR3 runs to 17 residues. Germline V gene lookup returns CDR1 MGHRA and CDR2 YSYEKL. CDR3: CASSQLQQGTGANVLTF. The CDR3 DNA sequence: TGCGCCAGCAGCCAACTACAGCAGGGTACTGGGGCCAACGTCCTGACTTTC.

This clone was detected a few times. This sequence joins TRBV11-3 and TRBJ2-7, with 12 bases identical to TRBD2. J lost 5 bases, V lost 1 base, and 12 bases had no gene match. Germline CDR1 and CDR2: SGHNT and YENEEA. The CDR3 is 18 residues long. The CDR3 loop is CASSLGDIPSGRAHEQYF. The CDR3 DNA follows: TGTGCCAGCAGCTTAGGAGATATCCCTAGCGGGAGGGCCCACGAGCAGTACTTC.

This rearrangement joins TRBV5-1 to TRBJ2-1; the match to TRBD1 covers 9 bases. V lost 6 bases, J lost 3 bases, and 7 bases stayed unmatched. The CDR3 consists of 15 residues. Germline values: CDR1 SGHRS, CDR2 YFSETQ. The CDR3 DNA reads as TGCGCCAGCACCACCACAGGGGGCGACTACAATGAGCAGTTCTTC. The encoded protein is CASTTTGGDYNEQFF.

V is TRBV18 and J is TRBJ1-1, with D possibly being TRBD1 (5 bases). The CDR3 totals 13 residues. V was trimmed by 4 bases and J by 6 bases, leaving 12 bases between them. The germline V gene encodes CDR1 KGHSH and CDR2 LQKENI. The CDR3: CASSQPGSAEAFF. The CDR3 region has the DNA TGTGCCAGCTCACAACCAGGGAGCGCTGAAGCTTTCTTT.

This sequence joins TRBV20-1 and TRBJ1-2; TRBD1 matches 10 bases. There are 11 residues in the CDR3. The V and J ends lost 8 bases and 9 bases, in that order; junction bases with no gene match: 6. From germline, CDR1 is DFQATT and CDR2 SNEGSKA (reference sequence). The chain's CDR3 is CSTTGGASYTF. The CDR3 bases are TGCAGTACGACAGGGGGCGCGAGCTACACCTTC.

DNA for the CDR3: TGTGCCAGCACGCGGAAAGGGGACTATGGCTACACCTTC. As protein: CASTRKGDYGYTF. The chain is built from TRBV9 and TRBJ1-2; D is perhaps TRBD1 (5 bases). The germline V gene has CDR1 SGDLS and CDR2 YYNGEE. V lost 6 bases and J lost 3, with 12 bases in between. The CDR3 contains 13 residues.

A single count supports this clone. The genes are TRBV27 and TRBJ1-4; D possibly corresponds to TRBD1 (5 bases). Trimming cost V 6 bases and J 8 bases, with 16 bases left between them. The CDR3 totals 14 residues. The V gene's germline CDR1 is MNHEY and CDR2 SMNVEV (reference sequence). As DNA, the CDR3 is TGTGCCAGCAGCCTCGACAGCCATGGGGAAAAACTGTTTTTT. This codes for CASSLDSHGEKLFF.

V usage is TRBV7-9 and J usage is TRBJ1-4; D is possibly TRBD1 (6 bases). The V gene's germline CDR1 is SEHNR and CDR2 FQNEAQ (reference sequence). V lost 7 bases, J lost 4 bases, and 10 bases lay in between. The CDR3 sequence is 13 residues long. The CDR3 coding sequence is TGTGCCAGCACCCGGACAGATAATGAAAAACTGTTTTTT. The encoded protein is CASTRTDNEKLFF.